This T cell receptor (beta chain) was sequenced during a study of shared clonotypes between healthy human individuals. About the study: Sampling drew on donors who were a couple of women and three men aged 18 to 49.

Template for every sorted-subset replicate PCR totaled roughly 210 ng DNA, around 32,000 T cell genomes. The assay was immunoSEQ multiplex PCR, and TCRdb's table has in-frame clones only and misses some. This sample has under 2.5 million clones, with 85% to 95% found just once. It was into CD45RA+ naive and CD45RA-negative memory subsets that the CD4+ cells were split. Worth noting for this clone: As yet, its antigen is unknown.

Germline CDR1 reads MGHRA; CDR2 reads YSYEKL. J lost 11 bases, V lost 2 bases, and 6 bases had no gene match. The CDR3 is 15 amino acids. Study-level findings and limits: When naive CD4 clonotypes were compared across a few donors, 5% to 5.5% were shared.

Specimen: naive CD4+ T cells from PBMCs. Documented subset: CD45RA+ positively selected. The TCR sequence derives from a man aged 18 to 30 in good health. Some clones in this sample may be carry-over from other donors' samples. The chain uses TRBV4-1 and TRBJ1-4, with 12 bases lining up with TRBD1. Here the CDR3 DNA reads TGCGCCAGCAGCCAACCCCGGGACAGGGGGCGTAAACTGTTTTTT. This sequence encodes CASSQPRDRGRKLFF.